These T cell receptor beta chains were read from a single sample in a study of CD8+CD57+ T cells in acquired aplastic anemia. TCRdb re-called the reads through MiXCR, storing one row per CDR3 protein. The sample has roughly 420,000 distinct CDR3 sequences; 65% to 80% are singletons. Sequencing input: sorted CD4+, CD8+, or CD8+CD57+ T cells (not recorded which) from PBMCs. These TCRs come from a human donor in good health, serving as a control. Both conserved end residues are part of each CDR3. D genes are given only for firm matches. A clone size is listed for some rows: how often the clone was seen (once, few, many), or a class if it is expanded.

>TRBJ1-4|NA|TRBV27|NA
TGTGCCAGCAGTTTAACGTGGCAGAATGAAAAACTGTTTTTT
CASSLTWQNEKLFF
>TRBJ2-3|NA|TRBV7-2|NA
TGTGCCAGCAGCTTAGAGGCAGGGGCGAACACCAAAACAGATACGCAGTATTTT
CASSLEAGANTKTDTQYF
>TRBJ2-2|NA|TRBV30|few
TGTGCCTGGAGTGTAATATGGCCAGGTCTGGGCACCGGGGAGCTGTTTTTT
CAWSVIWPGLGTGELFF
>TRBJ1-6|TRBD1|TRBV10-3|many
TGTGCCATCAGCCTCGGGACAGGGAGCTCCTATAATTCACCCCTCCACTTT
CAISLGTGSSYNSPLHF
>TRBJ1-2|NA|TRBV6-1|NA
TGTGCCAGCAGTCCCGTCAGGGGAAGAGGCGGCTACACCTTC
CASSPVRGRGGYTF
>TRBJ2-1|TRBD2|TRBV10-1|many
TGCGCCAGCAGTGAAACGACTAGCGGTTACAATGAGCAGTTCTTC
CASSETTSGYNEQFF
>TRBJ2-1|TRBD1|TRBV20-1|NA
TGCAGTGCTAGATACCCGGGACAGTACAATGAGCAGTTCTTC
CSARYPGQYNEQFF
>TRBJ2-7|NA|TRBV7-8|NA
TGTGCCAGCAGCGCCGGGGCCACGCCGTATCTGGGCTACGAGCAGTACTTC
CASSAGATPYLGYEQYF
>TRBJ1-4|NA|TRBV6-2/TRBV6-3|NA
TGTGCCAGCATGCGCCAAGGGGGTACTAATGAAAAACTGTTTTTT
CASMRQGGTNEKLFF
>TRBJ1-5|TRBD1|TRBV7-7|NA
TGTGCCAGCAGCTCTGCAGGAGGGGGCCACGAGCAGTACCAGCATTTT
CASSSAGGGHEQYQHF
>TRBJ2-7|TRBD2|TRBV5-1|NA
TGCGCCAGCAGCTTCGCACAGCCGGGGGGGGAGCAGTACTTC
CASSFAQPGGEQYF
>TRBJ2-7|TRBD2|TRBV5-1|NA
TGCGCCAGCAGCTTTGTCTCCGGGGAGGGCAATGAGCAGTACTTC
CASSFVSGEGNEQYF
>TRBJ1-2|NA|TRBV20-1|NA
TGCAGTGCCGCTAGCGAGAGGCCGGTCGACACCTTC
CSAASERPVDTF
>TRBJ2-4|TRBD2|TRBV7-8|NA
TGCGCCAGCAGCCCCACCGGGGAGGGGGCCAAAAACATTCAGTACTTC
CASSPTGEGAKNIQYF